This T cell receptor (beta chain) was identified in a study of blood T cells in healthy people across ages (dated by TCRdb to about 2015). Regarding the research as a whole: In model experiments, template switching captured about one uniquely barcoded TCR beta cDNA molecule for every two T cells. Using deep sequencing normalized with unique cDNA molecular identifiers, the study measured how TCR beta repertoire diversity changes with age. Four age groups were formed from the donors: young (average approximately 15 years), middle-aged (approximately 42), aged (about 68) and long-lived (82). To avoid experimental bias, donors of different ages were randomly spread across the sequencing lanes. The study analyzed two additional independent replicas of 1 million unique cDNA reads from the same blood draw for two donors, one aged 18 to 29 and one aged 80 or older. The investigation overall reported the following: Total diversity estimates from one million sequenced T cells were considered lower bounds and underestimates. Conclusive comparison of naive and antigen-experienced compartments was prevented by the profiling of bulk unsorted PBMCs. Observed TCR beta diversity correlated strongly with the percentage of naive T cells measured by flow cytometry. Observed TCR beta diversity per million T cells fell roughly linearly with age, and a significant reduction was already apparent by age roughly 40. Donor CMV infection status was unknown, potentially confounding age-related changes in expanded clonotypes. Compared with the aged group, the long-lived group had more naive CD4+ T cells, fewer expanded clones and increased TCR diversity, suggesting age selection.

With respect to this clonotype: The antigen it binds to is not known. No quality values exist for individual bases; no much larger clone is one base distant.

Measured from the cysteine to the phenylalanine, the CDR3 is 13 residues long. Only CDR3 DNA is held: 39 bases, read in frame from base 1. CDR1 and CDR2 (DFQATT, SNEGSKA) derive from the germline V gene (reference sequence). A distance of 13 bases separates the germline ends of V and J, which lose 3 bases and 10 bases respectively. Donors were approximately 42 systemically healthy Caucasian individuals from Russia aged roughly 6 to 100 years. Each donor gave ten milliliters of peripheral blood, collected into EDTA-treated Vacutainer tubes. PBMCs were isolated by Ficoll-Paque density-gradient centrifugation, with at least 6 million obtained per sample. Total RNA, at least 5 micrograms per sample, was extracted from PBMCs with Trizol reagent. For every donor, flow cytometry on a PBMC aliquot measured the percentage of naive CD45RAhigh/CD27high T cells. Library preparation used 5' RACE. Data came from an Illumina HiSeq 2500. A second PCR of roughly 7 to 12 cycles was run with a J-beta primer mix and a sample-barcoded 5' primer. A unique molecular identifier was introduced onto each TCR beta cDNA molecule by a template-switch 5' adaptor carrying 12 random nucleotides. At least 3 million CDR3-containing paired-end reads were obtained from each sample. The Mint cDNA synthesis kit, primed by a TRBC-specific oligonucleotide, was used to synthesize first-strand cDNA from all RNA. Following uracil-DNA glycosylase treatment, all cDNA underwent a first 18-cycle PCR with the universal primers M1SS and BC2_uni_R. Turning to the authors' computational methods: Each sample was normalized by randomly selecting 1 million high-quality reads, each carrying a distinct molecular identifier. Instead of being binned into consensus sequences, reads with shared molecular identifiers were discarded. CDR3 identification, clonotype clustering and error correction used MiTCR with a Q25 quality threshold and the strictest error-elimination algorithm. A nonparametric unseen species model with Euler transformation was used to estimate lower-bound total TCR beta diversity. TCRdb ran its own pipeline on the public reads, namely fastp trimming at Q25 and MiXCR clone calling, and kept in-frame beta chains. Under each unique CDR3 protein, matching rows form one entry showing the most common genes and DNA. The V and J calls and clone size are TCRdb's, not the authors'. This sample holds about 2 million distinct CDR3 sequences; roughly 50% were observed only once. The ten largest clones capture around 2.1% of the sample.

This receptor chain uses TRBV20-1 and TRBJ1-6; confidence is insufficient to name the D gene. This receptor was identified in a woman aged 40-49 years in good health. The source material was blood. The nucleotide sequence is TGCAGTGCTAGGTCCATGGACGGGTCACCCCTCCACTTT. Protein translation: CSARSMDGSPLHF.